The 7 T cell receptor beta chains reported below all come from one sample, sequenced in a study of blood T cells in healthy people across ages. A sample-barcoded 5' primer and a J-beta primer mix were used in a second PCR of roughly 7 to 12 cycles. One entry per CDR3 protein results from TCRdb running MiXCR on the 5' RACE reads. This table holds some 930,000 distinct CDR3 sequences, 25% to 30% found once. Another study also made use of these data, one on T cells of mothers and their children.

The sequenced material came from blood. These receptors came from a woman between 35 and 50 years old in good health.

This clonotype has at least ten counts. The gene calls are TRBV5-1 and TRBJ2-1; 8 positions agree with TRBD2. The CDR3 extends over 15 amino acids. Germline trimming cut 2 bases from V and 5 bases from J; bases unmatched to any gene: 6. Germline CDR1 is SGHRS and CDR2 is YFSETQ. The CDR3 DNA follows: TGCGCCAGCAGCTTTGTCGGACTAGCCCACAATGAGCAGTTCTTC. It yields the protein CASSFVGLAHNEQFF.

This clonotype was observed many times. This sequence joins TRBV14 and TRBJ2-4; tentative D call: TRBD1 (6 bases). The CDR3 length is 14 residues. Germline-derived CDR1 and CDR2 are SGHDN and FVKESK. Trimming took off 3 bases at V and 8 bases at J, with 14 bases between the two ends. CDR3 nucleotides: TGTGCCAGCAGCCAGAGGGACACGAGGGACATTCAGTACTTC. This encodes CASSQRDTRDIQYF.

With respect to this clonotype: With a much larger clone just one base away, this may be a read error. The chain has TRBV5-1 and TRBJ1-2, with 7 positions matching TRBD1. CDR1 and CDR2 (germline): SGHRS, YFSETQ. With 3 bases clipped from V and 5 bases from J, the junction kept 7 bases outside the gene matches. The length of the CDR3 is 14 residues. CDR3 protein: CASSWDTGVYGYTF. The CDR3 coding sequence is TGCGCCAGCAGCTGGGATACAGGGGTTTATGGCTACACCTTC.

This clonotype occurred a few times. This rearrangement joins TRBV7-2 to TRBJ2-5, with 12 bases that match TRBD2. The CDR3 length is 14 residues. Germline CDR1 is SGHTA and CDR2 is FQGNSA. The ends lost 6 bases at V and 11 bases at J; junction bases unmatched: 10. Written as DNA, the CDR3 is TGTGCCAGCAGGCAACTAGCGGGGGGACGGGAGCAGTACTTC. This codes for CASRQLAGGREQYF.

This clonotype was detected ten times or more. This chain connects TRBV7-2 to TRBJ2-5; a possible D gene is TRBD2 (6 bases). This CDR3 has 13 residues. Per germline, CDR1 SGHTA and CDR2 FQGNSA. The V and J ends lost 3 bases and 5 bases respectively, with 10 bases between them. DNA of the CDR3: TGTGCCAGCAGCTTTGGGGGGATGGAGACCCAGTACTTC. This translates into CASSFGGMETQYF.

In this sample, this clonotype turned up many times. This chain connects TRBV9 to TRBJ2-7, with D perhaps given as TRBD1 or TRBD2 (6 bases each). The CDR3 is 15 amino acids. Per germline, CDR1 SGDLS and CDR2 YYNGEE. V was clipped by 4 bases and J by 4 bases, with 18 bases between them. The CDR3, as DNA: TGTGCCAGCAGCCCACAGGGAGGACGATCTTACGAGCAGTACTTC. This sequence encodes CASSPQGGRSYEQYF.

At least ten counts were recorded for this clonotype. The V and J genes are TRBV7-8 and TRBJ2-7; D is unresolved. V lost 5 bases to trimming and J lost 3 bases, with 8 bases between them. Germline-derived CDR1 and CDR2 are SGHVS and FQNEAQ. The CDR3 loop spans 12 amino acids. The CDR3 spells CASSPFSYEQYF. DNA for the CDR3: TGTGCCAGCAGCCCATTCAGCTACGAGCAGTACTTC.